These 8 T cell receptor beta chains were all obtained from the same sample, sequenced in a study of T cell responses to AZD1222 COVID-19 vaccine. The method was immunoSEQ multiplex PCR; TCRdb's version includes in-frame clones alone and lacks a portion of them. The data contain roughly 120,000 clones, 75% to 90% of them singletons. Sequenced here: peripheral blood, sampled on day 0 of AZD1222 vaccination. The receptors derive from an adult in good health.

The J gene is TRBJ1-5, the V gene TRBV12-3 or TRBV12-4, with D maybe TRBD1 (5 bases). V lost 10 bases and J 6 bases, leaving 16 bases between the germline ends. This CDR3 is 13 amino acids long. The DNA for the CDR3 is TGTGCCACCGGGGCAAGCGATGGTCAGCCCCAGCATTTT. It yields the protein CATGASDGQPQHF.

The CDR3 sequence is CASLRQVGTEAFF. The CDR3 nucleotides are TGTGCCAGTCTACGACAGGTTGGCACTGAAGCTTTCTTT. The chain links TRBV6-5 to TRBJ1-1, with D tentatively TRBD1 (6 bases). V was trimmed by 9 bases and J by 4 bases, leaving 15 bases between them. The CDR3 is 13 amino acids. Germline V gene lookup returns CDR1 MNHEY and CDR2 SVGAGI.

The chain couples TRBV6-5 to TRBJ1-1, with a tentative D call TRBD1 (5 bases). The CDR3 runs 14 residues. Trimming shortened V by 2 bases and J by 7 bases, and 14 bases separated the two germline ends. The germline CDR1 and CDR2 sequences are MNHEY and SVGAGI. DNA of the CDR3: TGTGCCAGCAGTTACGTCCGGGGCAGAAGTGAAGCTTTCTTT. Translated, it gives CASSYVRGRSEAFF.

This clone was counted a few times. The chain links TRBV7-9 to TRBJ2-7; 11 bases map to TRBD2. The ends lost 2 bases at V and 6 bases at J; junction bases unmatched: 6. This CDR3 spans 15 amino acids. CDR1 SEHNR and CDR2 FQNEAQ come from the germline V gene (reference sequence). Written as DNA, the CDR3 is TGTGCCAGCAGCTTATCAGGGACTAGCGGTAGCGAGCAGTACTTC. It specifies CASSLSGTSGSEQYF.

The chain is built from TRBV5-6 and TRBJ2-7; D remains ambiguous. Trimming left V 1 base short and J 6 bases short, with 5 bases between. This CDR3 has 11 amino acids. CDR1 is SGHDT, CDR2 YYEEEE, per germline. CDR3 nucleotide sequence: TGTGCCAGCAGCTTGCTCCTCGAGCAGTACTTC. This translates into CASSLLLEQYF. The full variable domain, in which reference TRBV5-6 and TRBJ2-7 provide the parts outside the CDR3, is DAGVTQSPTHLIKTRGQQVTLRCSPKSGHDTVSWYQQALGQGPQFIFQYYEEEERQRGNFPDRFSGHQFPNYSSELNVNALLLGDSALYLCASSLLLEQYFGPGTRLTVT.

The gene calls are TRBV18 and TRBJ2-1; no clear D gene. The germline V and J ends were trimmed by 5 bases and 2 bases, with 13 bases remaining between them. Germline CDR1 reads KGHSH; CDR2 reads LQKENI. This CDR3 has 15 residues. The CDR3 sequence: CASSESGEPYNEQFF. Here the CDR3 DNA reads TGTGCCAGCTCAGAGTCAGGAGAACCCTACAATGAGCAGTTCTTC.

The table lists this clone with a count of one. This chain connects TRBV27 to TRBJ2-3; tentatively, D is TRBD2 (6 bases). Trimming stripped 9 bases from V and 5 bases from J, with 18 bases between. CDR3 size: 14 residues. Germline loops: CDR1 MNHEY, CDR2 SMNVEV (reference sequence). The CDR3 bases are TGTGCCAGTCGGGACTCCCGGAGTGGAGATACGCAGTATTTT. Translating gives CASRDSRSGDTQYF.

V and J are TRBV5-4 and TRBJ2-3, with TRBD2 matching 12 bases. Looked up from germline, CDR1 is SGHNT and CDR2 is YYREEE (reference sequence). The CDR3 has 17 residues. J was trimmed by 4 bases and V by 4 bases; bases with no gene match: 10. CDR3 DNA: TGTGCCAGCAGCCGTAGACTAGCGGGGGTTCTCTCAGATACGCAGTATTTT. Its protein is CASSRRLAGVLSDTQYF.